This T cell receptor beta chain was captured by sequencing in a study of regulatory T cells in long-lasting Graves disease (dated by TCRdb to 2020 to 2023). At the level of the whole study: Antithyroid drugs had been taken for less than 3 months by newly diagnosed Graves' disease patients. The study was registered as a clinical trial and conducted in China. Peripheral blood TCR sequencing and RNA sequencing compared persistent Graves' disease patients with newly diagnosed Graves' disease patients. A total of some 35 samples underwent TCR sequencing: around 13 from persistent and around 20 from newly diagnosed Graves' disease patients. What the authors observed across the whole study: Compared with newly diagnosed patients, persistent Graves' disease patients had lower TCR Shannon entropy and fewer highly expanded clones, which suggests clonal expansion. Persistent disease showed preferential use of TRBV28, TRBJ1-2 and TRBJ2-5, whereas newly diagnosed disease favored TRBV20-1 and TRBJ2-1. The authors noted that the small sample size was a limitation that may lower accuracy. Only the TCR beta chain was sequenced and analyzed. Because the primary lesion, thyroid tissue, could not be accessed, the study looked at peripheral blood alone. Persistent patients shared more public clonotypes among themselves (under 3,000) than newly diagnosed patients did (about 970).

This clonotype occurred a few times. It lacks a known antigen. One base away there is no much larger clone; base qualities are not given. From the germline V gene, CDR1 is MDHEN and CDR2 is SYDVKM. V has 7 bases trimmed and J has 8 bases trimmed; junction bases matching no gene number 10. The CDR3 runs 15 amino acids, cysteine and phenylalanine included. Of all the DNA, just the CDR3 is kept, 45 bases in frame from base 1. The receptor library was made with multiplex PCR. Sequencer: Illumina HiSeq 4000. CDR3 regions were amplified by Arm-PCR with iRepertoire HTBI primers to construct TCR beta libraries. PCR products were gel purified before sequencing. The authors' analysis ran thus. Across samples, about 64 TRBV and 13 to 15 TRBJ segments were identified and used for gene usage analysis of CDR3 amino acid clonotypes. COPE and FqMerger were used to merge filtered high-quality paired reads into contigs. BLAST was used to align contigs to IMGT TRBV, TRBD and TRBJ reference genes, and CDR3 was defined according to IMGT. Any clonotype with a frequency above 0.1% was classified as a highly expanded clone. Repertoire diversity was measured by Shannon entropy, and V-J evenness by the Gini coefficient. Public clonotypes were defined as clonotypes shared by more than one individual. TCRdb reprocessing: public reads trimmed at Q25 with fastp, clones called with MiXCR, in-frame beta chains kept. One record per CDR3 amino acid sequence lists the most common genes and DNA. None of the V and J calls come from the authors' own analysis; TCRdb made them. The sample records a few hundred thousand distinct CDR3 sequences, roughly 15% of which are singletons. Clones ranked in the top ten supply 20% to 25% of the sample.

The intended sense of this specimen's time point label: newly diagnosed GD, antithyroid drugs for less than 3 months. For both TCR sequencing and RNA sequencing, RNA was extracted from PBMCs in TRIzol. Graves' disease was diagnosed according to American Thyroid Association guidelines. Patients were recruited from an endocrinology department in Xi'an, China. Each patient gave 8.5 to 9.5 milliliters of peripheral blood, collected in an EDTA anticoagulant tube. Ficoll Paque Plus density gradient separation was used to isolate PBMCs, and no further T cell sorting was done. RNA quality was checked with an Agilent 2100 Bioanalyzer and agarose gel, and concentration with a NanoDrop 2000. These same data were also listed under a study on T cells in Graves' hyperthyroidism and ophthalmopathy. The second study's paper adds: Stable Graves' hyperthyroidism was defined as the absence of progression to ophthalmopathy over 18 months of follow-up. Hyperthyroidism patients were newly diagnosed, with disease duration under 2 months, and aged 18 to 65 years. Patients with uncontrolled infections, other autoimmune diseases, pregnancy or lactation were excluded. Diagnoses were established on the basis of clinical symptoms, serum thyroxine and TRAb, thyroid ultrasound, and orbital computed tomography. The TCR CDR3 was subjected to a first round of RT-PCR using the HTBI primer set and the Qiagen OneStep RT-PCR kit. Most expanded thyroid clonotypes (frequency above 0.001) were also found in blood, which suggests that blood repertoires may mirror thyroid immune responses. A 13 V-J signature model separated ophthalmopathy from stable hyperthyroidism, with 87.88% sensitivity and roughly 81% specificity in cross-validation and 80%/75% in testing. In validation, the model predicted progression to ophthalmopathy a median of roughly 6.1 months before onset, with over 60% sensitivity and more than 72% specificity. To identify TCR V-J signatures that set the groups apart, the researchers used a discovery cohort of about a hundred patients, made up of 40 to 45 with Graves' ophthalmopathy and 55 to 65 with stable Graves' hyperthyroidism. Prospective prediction of ophthalmopathy was tested in an independent validation cohort of 18 to 20 hyperthyroidism patients and some 17 patients who later progressed to ophthalmopathy. The 100 discovery patients were randomly split 7:3 into training and test sets. In addition, the study compared T-cell repertoires in thyroid tissue and in blood from roughly six Graves' hyperthyroidism patients. After blood sampling, hyperthyroidism patients were treated with methimazole at a starting dose of 30 mg daily, and ophthalmopathy patients were treated with high-dose intravenous methylprednisolone. A second multiplex PCR round built the libraries, followed by size selection and purification. Sequencing of the libraries was done on an Illumina HiSeq2000 using paired-end 100 bp reads. SOAPnuke was used to process the raw data, with reads discarded if the reads contained adapters or uncalled bases, had a mean Phred below 15, or lacked an exact constant-primer or identifier match. High-quality paired reads were merged using COPE v1.2.5, and each unique nucleotide sequence was defined as a clonotype. Clonotypes were aligned to IMGT TRBV, TRBD and TRBJ reference segments using MiTCR v1.1. The analysis was restricted to V-J combinations with a frequency above 0.0001, which together covered roughly 99% of the repertoires. A TCS score was defined as the ratio between F50 (clonal expansion) and ExV (chaos), using BLOSUM62-based TCRdist between CDR3 peptides within each V-J. Welch's t-statistics and random forest reduced approximately 520 V-J features to about 12, which were used in a naive Bayes classifier (R e1071). Sample size was not statistically predetermined, and investigators were not blinded to group allocation. TCR Vbeta CDR3 sequencing of fewer than 150 peripheral blood samples (43 ophthalmopathy, about 74 hyperthyroidism and approximately 17 progressor patients) is reported in the paper.

The chain couples TRBV28 to TRBJ2-3, with TRBD1 identical over 12 junction bases. The starting material was peripheral blood mononuclear cells (PBMCs), obtained at new diagnosis, from a patient treated with antithyroid drugs. The source of this sequence is a woman under 30 with Graves disease. Donor details come from another sample of the same person, matched by shared clones. The CDR3 region: CASNGGDRGPGTQYF. The sequenced DNA: TGTGCCAGCAATGGAGGGGACAGGGGGCCTGGTACGCAGTATTTT.